Shown below are 5 T cell receptor beta chains from a single sample sequenced in a study of spatial heterogeneity in lung cancer (dated by TCRdb to the late 2010s). Findings and caveats that apply to the study as a whole: A correlation was observed between the number of expanded intratumoral alpha and beta TCRs and the tumor nonsynonymous mutation count.

The intended sense of this specimen's time point label: sample taken at primary tumor resection. Their antigens are not known. Libraries came from 5' RACE. Sequencer: NextSeq 500. TCRdb reprocessed the public reads (quality trimming at Q25 with fastp, clone calling with MiXCR) and kept in-frame beta chains. Each CDR3 protein gets just one entry, which takes the most common genes and DNA from the rows behind it. The sample table holds about 29,000 distinct CDR3 sequences, of which 7.1% were seen once. The ten largest clones add up to roughly 22% of the sample. Specimen: lung tumor tissue, collected at surgery. All receptors come from a male donor with early-stage non-small cell lung cancer.

This clonotype came up many times. V is TRBV20-1 and J is TRBJ1-2, with 7 bases matching TRBD1. The CDR3 totals 13 residues. After removal of 4 bases from V and 3 bases from J, the junction contained 5 bases not matched to a gene. The germline V gene encodes CDR1 DFQATT and CDR2 SNEGSKA (reference sequence). Written as DNA, the CDR3 is TGCAGTGCTAACCGGGACAGTTACTATGGCTACACCTTC. Translating it yields CSANRDSYYGYTF.

This clonotype came up many times. The chain joins TRBV5-6 to TRBJ1-4; D is possibly TRBD1 (5 bases). Germline CDR1 is SGHDT and CDR2 is YYEEEE. V lost 4 bases and J lost 8, with 18 bases in between. The CDR3 runs 15 residues. The CDR3 nucleotides are TGTGCCAGCAGCCCGGCGCGAGGGGCACTAGAAAAACTGTTTTTT. This codes for CASSPARGALEKLFF.

The V gene is TRBV24-1, the J gene TRBJ1-1, with no clear D. V was clipped by 6 bases and J by 1 base, with 5 bases between them. Germline assignment: CDR1 KGHDR and CDR2 SFDVKD. CDR3 length: 12 residues. In nucleotides, the CDR3 is TGTGCCACCAGTCACAAGAACACTGAAGCTTTCTTT. Its protein is CATSHKNTEAFF.

V usage is TRBV5-1 and J usage is TRBJ1-6, with D tentatively TRBD1 (6 bases). CDR3 length: 14 amino acids. V was clipped by 4 bases and J by 8 bases, with 13 bases between them. The germline V gene has CDR1 SGHRS and CDR2 YFSETQ. In DNA form, the CDR3 reads TGCGCCAGCAGCATTACAGGGTTAGATTCACCCCTCCACTTT. This translates into CASSITGLDSPLHF. The entire variable domain, with the rest obtained from reference TRBV5-1 and TRBJ1-6, is as follows: KAGVTQTPRYLIKTRGQQVTLSCSPISGHRSVSWYQQTPGQGLQFLFEYFSETQRNKGNFPGRFSGRQFSNSRSEMNVSTLELGDSALYLCASSITGLDSPLHFGNGTRLTVT.

This chain links TRBV4-2 with TRBJ1-2; D remains unclear. The CDR3 runs 17 residues. The V end was cut by 3 bases, the J end by 2 bases, with 19 bases between. From germline, CDR1 is LGHNA and CDR2 YNFKEQ. Written as DNA, the CDR3 is TGTGCCAGCAGCCAGATAGGCGGGTGGGCGCACAACTATGGCTACACCTTC. Translated: CASSQIGGWAHNYGYTF.